The rows below give T cell receptor beta chains drawn from one sample of a study of T cells in Graves' hyperthyroidism and ophthalmopathy. TCRdb called the multiplex PCR reads again in MiXCR, with one record for every CDR3 protein. The table lists 250,000 to 300,000 distinct CDR3 sequences, roughly an eighth of them singletons, with 7.9% in the top ten. The sequencing sample was made of blood. The receptors were sampled from a woman aged 40-49 years with Graves' hyperthyroidism. Each CDR3 is given with its conserved first and last residue. A D gene is named only where the DNA matches it firmly. Only some rows state a clone size, as once, few, many or a class for expanded clones.

-,TRBJ1-1,TRBV7-2,many,CASSPSGVRTEAFF,TGTGCCAGCAGCCCCTCGGGGGTTCGGACTGAAGCTTTCTTT
TRBD2,TRBJ2-1,TRBV18,-,CASSPRRESSNEQFF,TGTGCCAGCTCACCAAGGCGGGAGTCATCTAATGAGCAGTTCTTC
-,TRBJ2-5,TRBV20-1,many,CSAPPAETQYF,TGCAGTGCCCCCCCCGCGGAGACCCAGTACTTC
-,TRBJ1-1,TRBV29-1,many,CSGNRGAVGAFF,TGCAGCGGGAACCGGGGAGCGGTAGGAGCTTTCTTT
-,TRBJ1-1,TRBV15,many,CATSRDPKLGTEAFF,TGTGCCACCAGCAGAGATCCCAAACTGGGCACTGAAGCTTTCTTT
-,TRBJ2-6,TRBV28,-,CASSTNSGANVLTF,TGTGCCAGCAGCACCAACTCTGGGGCCAACGTCCTGACTTTC
-,TRBJ2-5,TRBV15,many,CATSRDNRETQYF,TGTGCCACCAGCAGAGATAATCGAGAGACCCAGTACTTC
-,TRBJ2-5,TRBV7-9,many,CASSLQGTQYF,TGTGCCAGCAGCTTACAAGGAACCCAGTACTTC
-,TRBJ2-1,TRBV9,-,CASSVGAVLYNEQFF,TGTGCCAGCAGCGTAGGGGCAGTACTGTACAATGAGCAGTTCTTC
-,TRBJ2-7,TRBV19,-,CASSSAGFAGSSYEQYF,TGTGCCAGTAGTTCCGCAGGGTTCGCGGGGAGCTCCTACGAGCAGTACTTC
-,TRBJ2-7,TRBV14,few,CASSPDRFTYEQYF,TGTGCCAGCAGCCCCGACAGGTTCACCTACGAGCAGTACTTC
-,TRBJ2-7,TRBV2,many,CASSAGYEQYF,TGTGCCAGCAGTGCCGGGTACGAGCAGTACTTC
TRBD2,TRBJ2-1,TRBV29-1,few,CSVEDLSGTSGGYEQFF,TGCAGCGTTGAAGATCTTTCTGGGACTAGCGGGGGGTATGAGCAGTTCTTC
-,TRBJ2-5,TRBV7-9,many,CASSSGQWKTQYF,TGTGCCAGCAGCTCGGGCCAGTGGAAGACCCAGTACTTC
-,TRBJ1-4,TRBV7-9,many,CASSLGTATNEKLFF,TGTGCCAGCAGCTTAGGCACAGCAACTAATGAAAAACTGTTTTTT
TRBD1,TRBJ1-2,TRBV2,many,CASTSQGADGYTF,TGTGCCAGTACATCGCAGGGGGCGGATGGCTACACCTTC
-,TRBJ1-2,TRBV2,many,CASSDDRFNYGYTF,TGTGCCAGCAGTGATGACAGGTTTAACTATGGCTACACCTTC
-,TRBJ2-1,TRBV5-7,-,CASSLGGPSGFPYNEQFF,TGTGCCAGCAGCTTGGGGGGGCCCAGCGGGTTCCCCTACAATGAGCAGTTCTTC
-,TRBJ1-2,TRBV2,many,CASSDEQNPAGYTF,TGTGCCAGCAGTGATGAACAAAATCCCGCCGGCTACACCTTC
-,TRBJ1-4,TRBV12-3/TRBV12-4,many,CASTAIPGEKLFF,TGTGCCAGCACCGCAATTCCGGGCGAAAAACTGTTTTTT
TRBD1,TRBJ1-4,TRBV5-8,many,CASSPTGTGDEKLFF,TGTGCCAGCAGCCCGACCGGGACAGGAGATGAAAAACTGTTTTTT
TRBD1,TRBJ2-3,TRBV18,-,CASSPGQGGTDTQYF,TGTGCCAGCTCACCGGGACAGGGGGGAACAGATACGCAGTATTTT
-,TRBJ2-7,TRBV29-1,-,CSVADYEQYF,TGCAGCGTCGCCGACTACGAGCAGTACTTC
-,TRBJ2-5,TRBV7-2,many,CASSLGVPPETQYF,TGTGCCAGCAGCCTCGGTGTCCCCCCGGAGACCCAGTACTTC
-,TRBJ2-1,TRBV12-3/TRBV12-4,many,CASSLVPDRNEQFF,TGTGCCAGCAGTTTAGTTCCCGACAGAAATGAGCAGTTCTTC
TRBD1,TRBJ1-4,TRBV7-2,many,CASSLGQGSLKLFF,TGTGCCAGCAGCCTGGGACAGGGCAGCCTAAAACTGTTTTTT
-,TRBJ1-2,TRBV6-1,-,CASSPGGGPGYGYTF,TGTGCCAGCTCTCCGGGGGGGGGACCCGGCTATGGCTACACCTTC
-,TRBJ1-4,TRBV18,many,CASSQTVSSEKLFF,TGTGCCAGCTCACAGACAGTGTCAAGTGAAAAACTGTTTTTT
TRBD2,TRBJ2-1,TRBV3-1,many,CASSQYGREGNEQFF,TGTGCCAGCAGCCAATACGGGAGGGAGGGGAATGAGCAGTTCTTC
-,TRBJ2-5,TRBV10-3,-,CPTSVGVGQGQETQYF,TGTCCCACCAGTGTAGGAGTAGGCCAGGGACAAGAGACCCAGTACTTC
-,TRBJ1-1,TRBV12-3/TRBV12-4,once,CPSSSNRNTGAFF,TGTCCCAGCAGTTCTAACAGGAACACTGGAGCTTTCTTT
-,TRBJ1-5,TRBV12-3/TRBV12-4,-,CASSPGTWPYSNQPQHF,TGTGCCAGCAGTCCCGGGACGTGGCCTTATAGCAATCAGCCCCAGCATTTT
TRBD1,TRBJ2-7,TRBV27,-,CASSEGAASSYEQYF,TGTGCCAGCAGTGAGGGGGCAGCGAGCTCCTACGAGCAGTACTTC
-,TRBJ1-5,TRBV28,many,CASTLGQSHQPQHF,TGTGCCAGCACCCTTGGTCAGAGTCATCAGCCCCAGCATTTT
TRBD1,TRBJ1-6,TRBV3-1,few,CASSRGQGTSPLHF,TGTGCCAGCAGCCGAGGACAGGGGACTTCACCCCTCCACTTT
-,TRBJ2-1,TRBV25-1,many,CASSETGNYNEQFF,TGTGCCAGCAGTGAAACGGGAAATTACAATGAGCAGTTCTTC
-,TRBJ1-4,TRBV12-3/TRBV12-4,many,CASSQGLSEKLFF,TGTGCCAGCAGCCAGGGGTTGAGTGAAAAACTGTTTTTT
TRBD1,TRBJ1-1,TRBV5-8,many,CASSFRQGLLGNTEAFF,TGTGCCAGCAGCTTCCGACAGGGCCTTTTGGGGAACACTGAAGCTTTCTTT
-,TRBJ2-7,TRBV19,many,CASSTDGTPYEQYF,TGTGCCAGTAGTACTGACGGGACACCGTACGAGCAGTACTTC
-,TRBJ1-2,TRBV20-1,many,CSAPRSLRREGYTF,TGCAGTGCCCCGCGGTCCTTAAGAAGGGAGGGCTACACCTTC
-,TRBJ1-1,TRBV7-9,many,CASSLGREMAFF,TGTGCCAGCAGCTTAGGTCGGGAGATGGCTTTCTTT
-,TRBJ2-1,TRBV2,-,CASSGQGGRYNEQFF,TGTGCCAGCAGTGGTCAGGGGGGGAGGTACAATGAGCAGTTCTTC
-,TRBJ1-6,TRBV18,many,CASSPEFLSPLHF,TGTGCCAGCTCACCCGAGTTCCTTTCACCCCTCCACTTT
-,TRBJ1-2,TRBV7-9,-,CASSSEGVLMSYTF,TGTGCCAGCAGCTCAGAAGGGGTGCTTATGAGCTACACCTTC
-,TRBJ2-2,TRBV6-5,-,CASSYGDLVSGELFF,TGTGCCAGCAGTTACGGAGACTTAGTATCCGGGGAGCTGTTTTTT
-,TRBJ2-1,TRBV7-9,-,CASSSGAGGQFF,TGTGCCAGCAGCTCGGGGGCAGGGGGGCAGTTCTTC
-,TRBJ1-2,TRBV9,-,CASSSEVLSYGYTF,TGTGCCAGCAGCTCAGAGGTCCTCTCGTATGGCTACACCTTC
-,TRBJ1-5,TRBV29-1,-,CSVGGGLQPQHF,TGCAGCGTCGGCGGGGGTCTTCAGCCCCAGCATTTT
-,TRBJ1-1,TRBV5-6,-,CASSSLGPETTAFF,TGTGCCAGCAGTTCTCTAGGTCCGGAGACTACGGCTTTCTTT
-,TRBJ1-5,TRBV6-1,many,CASSSEQGYSNQPQHF,TGTGCCAGCAGTTCGGAGCAGGGGTATAGCAATCAGCCCCAGCATTTT
-,TRBJ2-6,TRBV2,many,CASSPGEAVSGANVLTF,TGTGCCAGCAGTCCCGGAGAAGCGGTCTCTGGGGCCAACGTCCTGACTTTC
-,TRBJ2-5,TRBV2,many,CASILNPDQETQYF,TGTGCCAGCATTCTAAACCCAGATCAAGAGACCCAGTACTTC
-,TRBJ1-5,TRBV20-1,-,CSARDRWDSRPLAQHF,TGCAGTGCTAGAGATCGTTGGGACTCCCGCCCGCTGGCCCAGCATTTT